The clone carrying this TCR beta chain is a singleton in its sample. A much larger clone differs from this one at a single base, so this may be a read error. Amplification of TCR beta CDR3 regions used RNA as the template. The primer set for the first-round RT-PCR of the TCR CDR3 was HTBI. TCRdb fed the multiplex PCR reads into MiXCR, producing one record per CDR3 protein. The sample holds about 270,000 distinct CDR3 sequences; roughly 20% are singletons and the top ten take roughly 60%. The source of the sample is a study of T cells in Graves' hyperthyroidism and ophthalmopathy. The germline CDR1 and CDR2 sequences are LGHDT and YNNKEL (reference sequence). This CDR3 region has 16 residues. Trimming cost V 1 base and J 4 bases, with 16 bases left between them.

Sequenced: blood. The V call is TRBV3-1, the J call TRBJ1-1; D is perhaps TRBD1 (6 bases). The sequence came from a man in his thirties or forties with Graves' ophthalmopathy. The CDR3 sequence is CASSQVRTEFGTEAFF. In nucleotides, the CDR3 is TGTGCCAGCAGCCAAGTCCGGACAGAGTTTGGCACTGAAGCTTTCTTT.